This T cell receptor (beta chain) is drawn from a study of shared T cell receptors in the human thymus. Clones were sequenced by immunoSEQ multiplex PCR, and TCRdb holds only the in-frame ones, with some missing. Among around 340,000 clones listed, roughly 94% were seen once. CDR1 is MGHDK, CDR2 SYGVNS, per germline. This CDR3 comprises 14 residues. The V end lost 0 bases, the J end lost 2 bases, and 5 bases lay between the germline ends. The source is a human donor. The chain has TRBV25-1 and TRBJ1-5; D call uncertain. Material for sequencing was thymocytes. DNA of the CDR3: TGTGCCAGCAGTGAATATCCGGGCAATCAGCCCCAGCATTTT. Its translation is CASSEYPGNQPQHF. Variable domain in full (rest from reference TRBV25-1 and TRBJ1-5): EADIYQTPRYLVIGTGKKITLECSQTMGHDKMYWYQQDPGMELHLIHYSYGVNSTEKGDLSSESTVSRIRTEHFPLTLESARPSHTSQYLCASSEYPGNQPQHFGDGTRLSIL.